The entry below describes one T cell receptor beta chain. Antigen unknown. This specimen comes from a study of cytomegalovirus exposure and HLA in healthy donors. Points from the study as a whole: The study put under 200 TCR beta chains on its list as cytomegalovirus-associated.

Germline V CDR1 and CDR2: SNHLY, FYNNEI. The CDR3 contains 14 residues. The V and J ends lost 5 bases and 3 bases respectively, with 14 bases between them. Sequencing was performed with immunoSEQ multiplex PCR; in TCRdb, only in-frame clones are kept and a portion is missing. The sample consists of hundreds of thousands of clones, about 88% of them appearing once. The rearrangement links TRBV2 to TRBJ2-7; D call uncertain. This sequence originates from a man younger than 35 in good health and CMV-seropositive. The specimen sequenced was PBMCs. The CDR3 loop reads CASSPFDSSYEQYF. The CDR3 DNA follows: TGTGCCAGCAGTCCTTTCGACTCGAGCTACGAGCAGTACTTC.